Shown below are 5 T cell receptor beta chains from a single sample sequenced in a study of cytomegalovirus exposure and HLA in healthy donors. It was with 60 Vbeta and 13 Jbeta primers that the PCR ran. The protocol was immunoSEQ multiplex PCR, while the TCRdb copy is restricted to in-frame clones and leaves out a portion. The top ten clones hold 0.5% to 0.85% of a sample with approximately 160,000 clones, 75% to 80% of them seen once. The sequencing input was PBMCs. Every receptor here comes from a male donor in good health and CMV-seronegative.

The chain has TRBV6-4 and TRBJ2-3; 13 bases fit TRBD2. Per the germline V gene, CDR1 is MRHNA and CDR2 is SNTAGT. The CDR3 totals 15 residues. Trimming took 3 bases from V and 4 from J; bases not matched to a gene: 1. CDR3 in DNA: TGTGCCAGCAGTGAAACTAGCGGGGGGGCAGATACGCAGTATTTT. Amino acids: CASSETSGGADTQYF.

This chain uses TRBV6-5 with TRBJ2-3; 8 bases are a match to TRBD2. The CDR3 consists of 15 residues. The ends lost 6 bases at V and 2 bases at J; junction bases unmatched: 7. Germline CDR1 reads MNHEY; CDR2 reads SVGAGI. The CDR3 spells CASRKAGGFTDTQYF. The CDR3 DNA is TGTGCCAGCAGGAAGGCGGGAGGATTCACAGATACGCAGTATTTT.

Turning to this clone: A read error may produce the germline difference seen at one junction end. V gene TRBV7-9 combines with J gene TRBJ2-3; a weak D match, TRBD2 (6 bases). The CDR3 covers 15 residues. Germline V gives CDR1 SEHNR, CDR2 FQNEAQ (reference sequence). The chain's CDR3 is CSSSLTSKETDTQYF. The CDR3 nucleotides are TGTTCCAGCAGCTTAACTAGCAAGGAGACAGATACGCAGTATTTT.

The chain has TRBV7-2 and TRBJ1-4; no clear D. There are 14 residues in the CDR3. V was cut by 2 bases and J by 4 bases, with 8 bases left in between. Looked up from germline, CDR1 is SGHTA and CDR2 is FQGNSA. The CDR3: CASSLMSSNEKLFF. The CDR3 DNA follows: TGTGCCAGCAGCTTAATGAGTAGTAATGAAAAACTGTTTTTT.

The DNA of the CDR3 is TGTGCCAGCAGCTCTCAGGAGAGCGGGAGCCACAATGAGCAGTTCTTC. Its translation: CASSSQESGSHNEQFF. The chain combines TRBV11-3 with TRBJ2-1; 8 bases match TRBD2. The CDR3 length is 16 residues. J gave up 5 bases and V 4 bases, and 10 bases lay outside the gene matches. The germline V gene has CDR1 SGHNT and CDR2 YENEEA.